The T cell receptor beta chain described here comes from a study of OX40 agonist ivuxolimab in advanced cancers. At the level of the study: The mean age was approximately 56 years, ranging from roughly 23 to 80, with more than 70% of participants male. Past anti-PD-1, anti-PD-L1 or anti-CTLA-4 therapy was accepted, and roughly 37% had received some.

Here immunoSEQ multiplex PCR was the method, and the copy in TCRdb shows in-frame clones only, minus some. The table has roughly 76,000 clones, about 94% seen once. This CDR3 is 15 amino acids long. The germline V and J ends were trimmed by 3 bases and 2 bases, with 14 bases remaining between them. Germline V gene sequence: CDR1 SGHVS, CDR2 FQNEAQ. Study results and caveats: Expanded peripheral T-cell antigen specificity went undetermined. Blood T cells, both CD4+ and CD8+, expanded clonally by week 6 at 0.1 to 3.0 mg/kg.

Concerning this clone itself: The antigen remains unidentified.

Sequenced here: CD4+ or CD8+ T cells sorted from blood, sampled in a trial of the OX40 agonist ivuxolimab. V and J are TRBV7-8 and TRBJ2-7; D perhaps matches TRBD1 (6 bases). The clonotype comes from an adult with an advanced solid tumor such as melanoma, head and neck, liver or kidney cancer. The DNA of the CDR3 is TGTGCCAGCAGCTTTCGGACAGTCCTCGCCTACGAGCAGTACTTC. Translation gives CASSFRTVLAYEQYF. Variable domain in full (rest from reference TRBV7-8 and TRBJ2-7): GAGVSQSPRYKVAKRGQDVALRCDPISGHVSLFWYQQALGQGPEFLTYFQNEAQLDKSGLPSDRFFAERPEGSVSTLKIQRTQQEDSAVYLCASSFRTVLAYEQYFGPGTRLTVT.